The entry that follows covers one T cell receptor (beta chain) sequence. This table comes from immunoSEQ multiplex PCR, and its TCRdb copy is limited to in-frame clones, with some not included. Of about 180,000 clones in the sample, 90% were seen once. This entry is derived from a study of control samples from healthy donors and cancer patients. This clonotype originated in a woman between 50 and 59 years old in good health. The sequencing input was blood.

As DNA, the CDR3 is TGTGCCAGCAGTCGGGGGAGTAGGTCCTACAATGAGCAGTTCTTC. Amino acid sequence: CASSRGSRSYNEQFF. The V call is TRBV7-9, the J call TRBJ2-1; D perhaps matches TRBD2 (6 bases). CDR1 and CDR2 from the germline V gene are SEHNR and FQNEAQ (reference sequence). The CDR3 runs to 15 residues. Trimming removed 6 bases from V and 1 base from J, with 13 bases in between.